One sample yielded the 20 T cell receptor beta chains listed below, sequenced in a study of blood T cell repertoires in COVID-19. Produced via immunoSEQ multiplex PCR; TCRdb's table is partial and in-frame only. The table has approximately 250,000 clones, approximately 88% seen once. Input material: PBMCs or T cells enriched from blood (not recorded which). The receptors originated from a woman aged 40 to 50 with acute COVID-19.

The chain is built from TRBV5-1 and TRBJ2-3; D is possibly TRBD1 (6 bases). The CDR3 loop spans 14 amino acids. Germline CDR1 SGHRS, CDR2 YFSETQ. Trimming took 4 bases from V and 4 from J, leaving 13 bases between them. CDR3 loop: CASSPPTGSDTQYF. CDR3 nucleotides: TGCGCCAGCAGCCCGCCGACAGGATCAGATACGCAGTATTTT. The entire variable domain, with the rest obtained from reference TRBV5-1 and TRBJ2-3, is as follows: KAGVTQTPRYLIKTRGQQVTLSCSPISGHRSVSWYQQTPGQGLQFLFEYFSETQRNKGNFPGRFSGRQFSNSRSEMNVSTLELGDSALYLCASSPPTGSDTQYFGPGTRLTVL.

The chain has TRBV28 and TRBJ2-4; perhaps TRBD1 as D (6 bases). Germline V lookup: CDR1 MDHEN, CDR2 SYDVKM. The V and J ends lost 5 bases and 4 bases respectively, with 15 bases between them. This CDR3 region has 15 residues. This chain's CDR3 is CASSAPGTFKNIQYF. CDR3 DNA sequence: TGTGCCAGCAGTGCCCCCGGGACATTTAAAAACATTCAGTACTTC.

This clone has just one count. CDR3 nucleotide sequence: TGTGCCAGCAGCTCCGGACTAGCGGGGAACACCGGGGAGCTGTTTTTT. It codes for CASSSGLAGNTGELFF. J is TRBJ2-2 and V is TRBV5-8; 11 nucleotides align to TRBD2. This CDR3 region has 16 residues. Germline lookup yields CDR1 SGHTS and CDR2 YDEGEE. Trimming cost V 3 bases and J 1 base; bases outside gene matches: 2.

This clone came up once. The chain carries TRBV5-1 and TRBJ2-3; TRBD2 agrees at 7 bases. V was clipped by 0 bases and J by 4 bases; unmatched bases: 5. The V gene's germline CDR1 is SGHRS and CDR2 YFSETQ. The CDR3 runs to 15 residues. The CDR3 here is CASSLDVGGADTQYF. CDR3 coding DNA: TGCGCCAGCAGCTTGGACGTGGGAGGGGCAGATACGCAGTATTTT.

This clone has only one observation. The identical CDR3 is also encoded by other nucleotide sequences in the sample. This chain connects TRBV7-8 to TRBJ2-5; 11 nucleotides match TRBD1. This CDR3 spans 15 amino acids. J lost 5 bases, V lost 2 bases, and 4 bases had no gene match. CDR1 is SGHVS and CDR2 is FQNEAQ in the germline V gene. CDR3 sequence reads: CASSLRDRGGETQYF. The CDR3 nucleotides read TGTGCCAGCAGCTTACGGGACAGGGGGGGCGAGACCCAGTACTTC.

This clone was found a few times. This chain links TRBV24-1 with TRBJ2-2; 11 nucleotides agree with TRBD2. The trim removed 6 bases at V and 5 bases at J, leaving 7 bases unmatched. CDR3 length equals 16 residues. Germline loops: CDR1 KGHDR, CDR2 SFDVKD. The CDR3: CATSPPGLAETGELFF. The CDR3 bases are TGTGCCACCAGTCCTCCGGGACTAGCGGAGACCGGGGAGCTGTTTTTT.

The CDR3 DNA sequence: TGTGCCAGCAGCCCCAGACAGGGGGCGATCTATGGCTACACCTTC. Protein product: CASSPRQGAIYGYTF. The V and J genes are TRBV7-2 and TRBJ1-2; 10 positions agree with TRBD1. The CDR3 runs to 15 residues. V shed 5 bases and J 4 bases; nucleotides not matched to a gene: 7. CDR1 is SGHTA and CDR2 is FQGNSA in the germline V gene.

This clone was seen once. The chain employs TRBV18 and TRBJ1-1, with TRBD1 matching 9 bases. Germline V gene data show CDR1 as KGHSH and CDR2 as LQKENI. V trimming: 5 bases; J trimming: 5 bases; junction bases outside the gene matches: 12. The CDR3 has 16 residues. The CDR3 here is CASSSNGQGIGTEAFF. The CDR3 bases are TGTGCCAGCTCATCGAACGGACAGGGGATCGGGACTGAAGCTTTCTTT.

In its sample, this clone was seen once. This chain uses TRBV6-1 with TRBJ2-3; 8 bases match TRBD1. CDR1 and CDR2 (germline): MNHNS, SASEGT. V gave up 2 bases and J gave up 5 bases; unmatched junction bases: 15. The CDR3 spans 18 residues. The CDR3 DNA reads as TGTGCCAGCAGTGAACGCGGGTCGAGGACAGGGTTCAAAGATACGCAGTATTTT. Amino acids: CASSERGSRTGFKDTQYF.

The chain recombines TRBV4-2 with TRBJ1-1; a weak D match, TRBD1 (6 bases). CDR3 length: 16 amino acids. Between the trimmed V and J ends, which lost 6 bases and 0 bases, there was a span of 17 bases. Germline CDR1 LGHNA, CDR2 YNFKEQ. The chain's CDR3 is CASSIRGGDMNTEAFF. The CDR3 coding sequence is TGTGCCAGCAGTATCAGGGGTGGGGATATGAACACTGAAGCTTTCTTT.

This chain uses TRBV5-1 with TRBJ2-3; a possible D gene is TRBD2 (5 bases). The germline V and J ends were trimmed by 7 bases and 0 bases, with 18 bases remaining between them. Germline V CDR1 and CDR2: SGHRS, YFSETQ. The CDR3 loop spans 16 amino acids. CDR3 loop: CASCREGSSSTDTQYF. CDR3 in DNA: TGCGCCAGCTGCCGAGAGGGCAGCTCAAGCACAGATACGCAGTATTTT.

The chain combines TRBV7-2 with TRBJ2-5; 8 nucleotides line up with TRBD2. Per the germline V gene, CDR1 is SGHTA and CDR2 is FQGNSA. The CDR3 has 13 amino acids. The junction had 2 bases not matched to a gene; V was cut back by 5 bases and J by 3 bases. The CDR3 nucleotides read TGTGCCAGCAGCCTTAGCGGGAAAGAGACCCAGTACTTC. Encoded protein: CASSLSGKETQYF.

This rearrangement joins TRBV6-1 to TRBJ1-2; TRBD1 is a possible D gene (5 bases). The V gene lost 0 bases and the J gene lost 6 bases, with 14 bases spanning the gap. This CDR3 is 15 amino acids long. From germline, CDR1 is MNHNS and CDR2 SASEGT. The CDR3 spells CASSEAQAGRHGYTF. Written as DNA, the CDR3 is TGTGCCAGCAGTGAAGCGCAGGCGGGGCGCCATGGCTACACCTTC.

The chain employs TRBV30 and TRBJ2-7; D call uncertain. Trimming cost V 5 bases and J 4 bases, with 12 bases left between them. The CDR3 covers 12 residues. Germline V CDR1 and CDR2: GTSNPN, SVGIG (reference sequence). CDR3 region: CAWESRYYEQYF. The CDR3 DNA reads TGTGCCTGGGAGTCGAGGTATTACGAGCAGTACTTC.

The chain couples TRBV30 to TRBJ2-5, with 8 bases lining up with TRBD2. CDR1 GTSNPN and CDR2 SVGIG come from the germline V gene (reference sequence). V lost 4 bases, J lost 6 bases, and 10 bases stayed unmatched. The CDR3 loop spans 14 amino acids. The chain's CDR3 is CAWILAGGLQTQYF. In nucleotides, the CDR3 is TGTGCCTGGATACTGGCGGGAGGTTTGCAGACCCAGTACTTC.

The chain links TRBV3-1 (or the pseudogene TRBV3-2) to TRBJ2-3; 13 bases fit TRBD2. Germline V gene sequence: CDR1 LGHDT, CDR2 YNNKEL (reference sequence). The V and J ends lost 3 bases and 7 bases, in that order; junction bases with no gene match: 7. There are 16 residues in the CDR3. CDR3 protein: CASSHTSGGASNTQYF. The CDR3 nucleotides read TGTGCCAGCAGCCATACTAGCGGGGGGGCCTCTAATACGCAGTATTTT.

The genes are TRBV6-4 and TRBJ2-2, with a possible D match to TRBD2 (5 bases). Deletions cut 0 bases from V and 1 base from J, with 12 bases between. CDR1 is MRHNA, CDR2 SNTAGT, per germline. The CDR3 has 17 amino acids. The DNA for the CDR3 is TGTGCCAGCAGTGACTCGGTTAGCGCACTGAACACCGGGGAGCTGTTTTTT. Protein product: CASSDSVSALNTGELFF.

This chain links TRBV29-1 with TRBJ1-2; tentative D call: TRBD1 (5 bases). The CDR3 is 12 amino acids. V gave up 1 base and J gave up 8 bases, with 11 bases separating them. Per germline, CDR1 SQVTM and CDR2 ANQGSEA. CDR3 nucleotides: TGCAGCGTTGAAGGACCGGGGGGAGGCTACACCTTC. Translating gives CSVEGPGGGYTF. Variable domain in full (rest from reference TRBV29-1 and TRBJ1-2): SAVISQKPSRDICQRGTSLTIQCQVDSQVTMMFWYRQQPGQSLTLIATANQGSEATYESGFVIDKFPISRPNLTFSTLTVSNMSPEDSSIYLCSVEGPGGGYTFGSGTRLTVV.

V is TRBV20-1 and J is TRBJ2-1, with TRBD2 matching over 7 bases. There are 14 residues in the CDR3. Germline V CDR1 and CDR2: DFQATT, SNEGSKA (reference sequence). Unmatched junction bases numbered 9, after V lost 3 bases and J lost 7 bases. As DNA, the CDR3 is TGCAGTGCTAGTTTGGGACTATCGAGGAATGAGCAGTTCTTC. Encoded protein: CSASLGLSRNEQFF.

The chain carries TRBV7-9 and TRBJ2-1, with 10 bases that match TRBD1. Trimming at V came to 2 bases and at J to 11 bases, leaving 12 bases not matched to a gene. This CDR3 comprises 16 residues. Germline lookup yields CDR1 SEHNR and CDR2 FQNEAQ (reference sequence). The chain's CDR3 is CASSLNRDRGPLKQFF. For the CDR3, the DNA is TGTGCCAGCAGCTTAAATCGGGACAGGGGCCCCCTGAAGCAGTTCTTC.